These 21 T cell receptor beta chains came from one sample sequenced in a study of blood T cells in healthy people across ages. Alongside a J-beta primer mix, a sample-barcoded 5' primer served in a second PCR lasting about 7 to 11 cycles. TCRdb fed the 5' RACE reads into MiXCR, producing one record per CDR3 protein. The sample yields 650,000 to 1,000,000 distinct CDR3 sequences, 30% to 45% seen once. The specimen sequenced was blood. The receptor source for this set is a young man in good health.

The genes are TRBV7-2 and TRBJ2-1, with a tentative D call TRBD1 (6 bases). CDR3 size: 15 residues. Germline CDR1 and CDR2: SGHTA and FQGNSA. The V and J ends lost 0 bases and 4 bases respectively, with 10 bases between them. CDR3 bases: TGTGCCAGCAGCTTAGCGACCGGACAGTACAATGAGCAGTTCTTC. The encoded protein is CASSLATGQYNEQFF.

This clonotype was counted a few times. The chain employs TRBV12-5 and TRBJ1-5; D ambiguous. V was cut by 5 bases and J by 3 bases, with 11 bases left in between. CDR1 is LGHNT, CDR2 FRNRAP, per germline. The length of the CDR3 is 14 residues. CDR3 coding DNA: TGTGCTAGTGGTGGGGATTTGGACAATCAGCCCCAGCATTTT. This codes for CASGGDLDNQPQHF.

The chain has TRBV5-1 and TRBJ2-3, with D tentatively TRBD2 (5 bases). Germline V gene sequence: CDR1 SGHRS, CDR2 YFSETQ. The CDR3 extends over 15 amino acids. Deletions cut 1 base from V and 2 bases from J, with 11 bases between. CDR3 amino acids: CASSLLGSPTDTQYF. As DNA, the CDR3 is TGCGCCAGCAGCTTGCTAGGGAGTCCCACAGATACGCAGTATTTT.

The V gene is TRBV7-9, the J gene TRBJ2-7, with 8 positions matching TRBD1. This CDR3 is 15 amino acids long. Looked up from germline, CDR1 is SEHNR and CDR2 is FQNEAQ (reference sequence). With 4 bases clipped from V and 5 bases from J, the junction kept 10 bases outside the gene matches. The CDR3 protein is CASSSRTGRGNEQYF. The DNA for the CDR3 is TGTGCCAGCAGCTCCCGGACAGGGAGAGGAAACGAGCAGTACTTC.

In its sample, this clonotype was seen many times. The gene calls are TRBV12-3 or TRBV12-4 and TRBJ1-6, with 9 positions matching TRBD1. The CDR3 has 15 amino acids. J was trimmed by 10 bases and V by 5 bases; bases with no gene match: 9. DNA of the CDR3: TGTGCCAGCAGTCTAGGGGGACAGGGAAACTCACCCCTCCACTTT. Protein: CASSLGGQGNSPLHF.

This clonotype has more than one count but fewer than ten. V and J are TRBV7-2 and TRBJ2-1, with a weak D call TRBD1 (6 bases). V was shortened by 1 base and J by 9 bases, with 19 bases between the two germline ends. CDR1 is SGHTA, CDR2 FQGNSA, per germline. This CDR3 has 16 residues. The CDR3 DNA follows: TGTGCCAGCAGCTTAGTATTCTCCTCACAGGGTGGTGAGCAGTTCTTC. Its protein is CASSLVFSSQGGEQFF.

This clonotype was seen ten or more times. This chain links TRBV12-3 or TRBV12-4 with TRBJ2-1; D is possibly TRBD1 or TRBD2 (5 bases each). V lost 7 bases and J lost 2, with 15 bases in between. This CDR3 has 15 residues. CDR3 bases: TGTGCCAGCATCGGGCAGGGAGCGGCCTACAATGAGCAGTTCTTC. It yields the protein CASIGQGAAYNEQFF.

The chain uses TRBV7-3 and TRBJ2-5; TRBD2 aligns across 12 bases. The CDR3 consists of 15 residues. The junction had 11 bases not matched to a gene; V was cut back by 4 bases and J by 11 bases. Per the germline V gene, CDR1 is SGHTA and CDR2 is FQGTGA. CDR3 region: CASSSSGGAWGEQYF. CDR3 DNA sequence: TGTGCCAGCAGCTCTAGCGGGGGGGCATGGGGTGAGCAGTACTTC.

On this clonotype: This may arise from a read error, as a much more abundant clone is one base away. The rearrangement uses TRBV20-1 and TRBJ2-3, with a possible D match to TRBD2 (5 bases). CDR3 length: 12 residues. CDR1 and CDR2 from the germline V gene are DFQATT and SNEGSKA (reference sequence). Deletions cut 5 bases from V and 4 bases from J, with 10 bases between. The CDR3 DNA reads as TGCAGTGCTTTGGGAGCCGCAGATACGCAGTATTTT. Its protein product is CSALGAADTQYF.

This clonotype was observed a few times. The chain is built from TRBV12-3 or TRBV12-4 and TRBJ2-1; D ambiguous. Trimming cost V 3 bases and J 0 bases, with 6 bases left between them. The CDR3 loop spans 14 amino acids. As DNA, the CDR3 is TGTGCCAGCAGTTTCTCGATCTCCTACAATGAGCAGTTCTTC. Translation: CASSFSISYNEQFF.

The sample holds a few counts of this clonotype. This chain connects TRBV21-1 to TRBJ2-3; the table assigns TRBD2, which was not confirmed against the DNA. TRBV21-1 represents a pseudogene. This CDR3 is built from 18 residues. The CDR3 region is CASSKVTGLAGNKGTQYF. As DNA, the CDR3 is TGTGCCAGCAGCAAAGTTACCGGACTAGCGGGGAACAAGGGGACGCAGTATTTT.

CDR3 bases: TGCGCCAGCAGCTTGGCCACCGGGGGGAAGGCCTATGGCTACACCTTC. Translation gives CASSLATGGKAYGYTF. The chain is built from TRBV5-1 and TRBJ1-2; weak D call: TRBD1 (5 bases). This CDR3 spans 16 amino acids. Trimming removed 0 bases from V and 4 bases from J, with 16 bases in between. Germline CDR1 and CDR2: SGHRS and YFSETQ.

The table lists this clonotype with a few counts. J is TRBJ1-4 and V is TRBV5-1; 7 bases line up with TRBD1. Trimming cost V 4 bases and J 5 bases; bases outside gene matches: 11. Germline V gene sequence: CDR1 SGHRS, CDR2 YFSETQ. The CDR3 length is 16 residues. CDR3 DNA sequence: TGCGCCAGCAGCACCGGGACAGCGACCCCAAATGAAAAACTGTTTTTT. It translates to CASSTGTATPNEKLFF.

This rearrangement joins TRBV21-1 to TRBJ1-1; the tabulated D call, TRBD1, remains unverified against the DNA. TRBV21-1 is a known pseudogene. The CDR3 sequence is 17 residues long. CDR3 DNA: TGTGCCAGCAGCAAAAACAGGGGCCAGACAATATACACTGAAGCTTTCTTT. This sequence encodes CASSKNRGQTIYTEAFF.

This clonotype has ten or more counts. The J gene is TRBJ1-5, the V gene TRBV4-2; D unresolved. The CDR3 contains 15 residues. V was cut by 4 bases and J by 0 bases, with 10 bases left in between. Germline V gene data show CDR1 as LGHNA and CDR2 as YNFKEQ. The CDR3 here is CASSRDAYSNQPQHF. CDR3 coding DNA: TGTGCCAGCAGCCGCGATGCCTATAGCAATCAGCCCCAGCATTTT.

This clonotype was recorded once. A much larger clonotype is one base distant, so this may be a read error. CDR3 DNA sequence: TGTGCCTTCAGTGAGAGCAGGGGCGAGGGGACCCAGTACTTC. Its translation: CAFSESRGEGTQYF. The gene calls are TRBV10-3 and TRBJ2-5; maybe TRBD1 (6 bases). This CDR3 is 14 amino acids long. Germline CDR1 reads ENHRY; CDR2 reads SYGVKD.

The genes are TRBV20-1 and TRBJ1-1; no clear D gene. The V gene's germline CDR1 is DFQATT and CDR2 SNEGSKA (reference sequence). This CDR3 spans 12 amino acids. The germline V and J ends were trimmed by 7 bases and 1 base, with 10 bases remaining between them. The CDR3 DNA follows: TGCAGTGTCACTTCTGGGAACACTGAAGCTTTCTTT. Translation gives CSVTSGNTEAFF.

Regarding this clonotype: A much larger clone lies a single base off, so this may be a read error. V usage is TRBV10-3 and J usage is TRBJ2-3; D remains unclear. This CDR3 has 12 residues. Germline CDR1 reads ENHRY; CDR2 reads SYGVKD. Trimming removed 2 bases at V and 6 bases at J, with 6 bases between. CDR3 sequence: CAISERADTQYF. The CDR3 nucleotides read TGTGCCATCAGTGAGCGGGCGGATACGCAGTATTTT.

With regard to this clonotype: A much more abundant neighbour one base away suggests this may be a read error. The J gene is TRBJ2-3, the V gene TRBV12-3 or TRBV12-4; 14 nucleotides match TRBD2. This CDR3 is 15 amino acids long. The CDR3, as DNA: TGTACCAGCAGCCGGGGACTAGCGGGGGAGGATACGCAGTATTTT. Its protein is CTSSRGLAGEDTQYF.

The chain recombines TRBV5-6 with TRBJ2-2; no clear D. Germline loops: CDR1 SGHDT, CDR2 YYEEEE. The length of the CDR3 is 15 residues. The V end lost 0 bases, the J end lost 6 bases, and 12 bases lay between the germline ends. DNA of the CDR3: TGTGCCAGCAGCTTGGTTGAAGTTTTTGCCGGGGAGCTGTTTTTT. It is translated as CASSLVEVFAGELFF.

This clonotype was found a few times. The V and J genes are TRBV6-5 and TRBJ2-1, with 9 nucleotides matching TRBD2. The CDR3 length is 15 residues. Germline CDR1 MNHEY, CDR2 SVGAGI. V gave up 6 bases and J gave up 3 bases; unmatched junction bases: 6. This CDR3 reads CASRRLAGDYNEQFF. In DNA, the CDR3 is TGTGCCAGCAGGCGATTAGCGGGGGACTACAATGAGCAGTTCTTC.